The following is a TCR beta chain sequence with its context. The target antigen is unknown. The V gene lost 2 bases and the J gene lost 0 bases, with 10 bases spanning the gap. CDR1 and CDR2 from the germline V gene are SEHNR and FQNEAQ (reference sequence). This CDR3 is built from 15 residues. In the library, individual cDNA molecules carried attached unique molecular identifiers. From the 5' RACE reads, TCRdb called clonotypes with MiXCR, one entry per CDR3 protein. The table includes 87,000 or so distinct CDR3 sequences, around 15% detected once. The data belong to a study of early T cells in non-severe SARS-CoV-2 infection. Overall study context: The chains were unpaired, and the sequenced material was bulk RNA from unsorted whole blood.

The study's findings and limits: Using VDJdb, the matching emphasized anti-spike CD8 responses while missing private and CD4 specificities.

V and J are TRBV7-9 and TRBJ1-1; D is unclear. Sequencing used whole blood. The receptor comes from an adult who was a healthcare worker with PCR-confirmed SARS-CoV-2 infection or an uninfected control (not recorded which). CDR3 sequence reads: CASSLRSQLNTEAFF. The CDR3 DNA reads TGTGCCAGCAGCTTAAGAAGCCAGCTGAACACTGAAGCTTTCTTT.